The clone carrying this T cell receptor (beta chain) was picked up a small number of times. Its antigen is undetermined. This specimen belongs to a study of T-cell reconstitution after alpha-beta-depleted transplantation in children. Study-wide results and limits: Some patients' high day-60 TCRbeta diversity was attributed to recipient cells surviving conditioning. Several hundred expanded graft clones reportedly gave rise to the alpha-beta T cells present about two months after transplant. Fresh T-cell production supplied most of the T-cell counts and diversity seen one year after transplant.

TCRbeta library preparation incorporated unique molecular identifiers. TCRdb re-called the PCR reads with MiXCR, one entry per CDR3 protein. The sample carries 300,000 or so distinct CDR3 sequences, about a quarter recorded once. Germline V gene sequence: CDR1 SGHRS, CDR2 YFSETQ. The length of the CDR3 is 14 residues. V lost 1 base to trimming and J lost 1 base, with 8 bases between them. This chain links TRBV5-1 with TRBJ1-1; D gene unclear. This TCR was sampled from a male patient between 5 and 17 years old who had a stem cell transplant for acute lymphoblastic leukemia, so the T cells may come from the graft donor. This specimen was PBMCs, mostly from graft donor cells, taken 180 days after TCRalphabeta/CD19-depleted stem cell transplant. This CDR3 reads CASSLWKGNTEAFF. CDR3 DNA sequence: TGCGCCAGCAGCTTGTGGAAGGGGAACACTGAAGCTTTCTTT.